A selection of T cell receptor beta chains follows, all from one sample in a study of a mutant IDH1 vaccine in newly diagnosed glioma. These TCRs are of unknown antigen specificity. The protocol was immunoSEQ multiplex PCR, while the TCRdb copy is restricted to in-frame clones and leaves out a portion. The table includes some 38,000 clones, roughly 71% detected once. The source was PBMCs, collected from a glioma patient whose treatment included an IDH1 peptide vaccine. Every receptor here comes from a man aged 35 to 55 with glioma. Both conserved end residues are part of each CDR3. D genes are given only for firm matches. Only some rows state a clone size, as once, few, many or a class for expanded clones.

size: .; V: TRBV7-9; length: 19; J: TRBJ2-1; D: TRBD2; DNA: TGTGCCAGCAGCGTCACCCCGGGACTAGCGGGAGGCGGGTACAATGAGCAGTTCTTC; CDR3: CASSVTPGLAGGGYNEQFF
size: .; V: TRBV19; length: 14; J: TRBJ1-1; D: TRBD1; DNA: TGTGCCAGCCGGACAGGGGGAGTAGACACTGAAGCTTTCTTT; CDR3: CASRTGGVDTEAFF
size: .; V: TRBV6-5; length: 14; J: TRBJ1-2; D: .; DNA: TGTGCCAGCAGTGAATTGTACAGCCTATATGGCTACACCTTC; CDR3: CASSELYSLYGYTF
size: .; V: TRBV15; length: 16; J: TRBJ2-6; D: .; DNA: TGTGCCACCAGTCGTCAAGCAGGGTCCGGGGCCAACGTCCTGACTTTC; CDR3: CATSRQAGSGANVLTF
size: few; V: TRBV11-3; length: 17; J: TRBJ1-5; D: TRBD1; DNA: TGTGCCAGCAGCCAATTCCGGGACAGGGGGAGGAATCAGCCCCAGCATTTT; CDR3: CASSQFRDRGRNQPQHF
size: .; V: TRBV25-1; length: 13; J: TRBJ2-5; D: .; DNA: TGTGCCAGCAGTCGAGGGGGGCAAGAGACCCAGTACTTC; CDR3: CASSRGGQETQYF
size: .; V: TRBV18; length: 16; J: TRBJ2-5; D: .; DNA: TGTGCCAGCTCACCACCCGGGTGGCCGCCGAAGGAGACCCAGTACTTC; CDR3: CASSPPGWPPKETQYF
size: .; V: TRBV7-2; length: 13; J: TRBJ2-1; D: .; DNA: TGTGCCAGCAGCTTTTATCAGGGGAATGAGCAGTTCTTC; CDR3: CASSFYQGNEQFF
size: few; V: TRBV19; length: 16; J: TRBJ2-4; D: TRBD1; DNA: TGTGCCAGTAGTACACAGGGGGGACTAGCCAAAAACATTCAGTACTTC; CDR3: CASSTQGGLAKNIQYF
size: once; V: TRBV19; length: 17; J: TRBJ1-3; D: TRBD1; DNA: TGTGCCAGTAGTCCCGGACAGGGGACGAGCTCTGGAAACACCATATATTTT; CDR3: CASSPGQGTSSGNTIYF
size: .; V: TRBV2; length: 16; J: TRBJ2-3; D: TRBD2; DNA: TGTGCCAGCAGTGACCCTGGAAATGGGGGAGGGGATACGCAGTATTTT; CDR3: CASSDPGNGGGDTQYF
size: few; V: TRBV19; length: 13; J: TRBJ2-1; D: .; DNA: TGTGCCAGTAGTCCGGGACTCCTCAATGAGCAGTTCTTC; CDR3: CASSPGLLNEQFF
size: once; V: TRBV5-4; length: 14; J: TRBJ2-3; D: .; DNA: TGTGCCAGCAGCTTCCCAGGGATCGCAGATACGCAGTATTTT; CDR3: CASSFPGIADTQYF
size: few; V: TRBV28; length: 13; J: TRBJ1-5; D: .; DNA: TGTGCCAGCAGTCCTTCCCTCAGTCAGCCCCAGCATTTT; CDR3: CASSPSLSQPQHF
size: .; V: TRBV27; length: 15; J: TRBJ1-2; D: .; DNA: TGTGCCAGCAGTGCCGGACTAGTCCCTAACTATGGCTACACCTTC; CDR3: CASSAGLVPNYGYTF
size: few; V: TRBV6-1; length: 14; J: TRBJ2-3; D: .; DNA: TGTGCCAGCAGTGAATTCCCCGGCACAGATACGCAGTATTTT; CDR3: CASSEFPGTDTQYF
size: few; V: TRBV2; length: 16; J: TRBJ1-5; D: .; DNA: TGTGCCAGCAGTGAAATTCGGGGTCCGTTTAATCAGCCCCAGCATTTT; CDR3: CASSEIRGPFNQPQHF
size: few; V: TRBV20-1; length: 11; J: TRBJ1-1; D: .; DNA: TGCAGTGCTAGAGAATCGACTGAAGCTTTCTTT; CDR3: CSARESTEAFF
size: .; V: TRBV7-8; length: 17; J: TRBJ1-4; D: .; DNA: TGTGCCAGCAGCCCCGTTCCCCCGGGTGCAACTAATGAAAAACTGTTTTTT; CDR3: CASSPVPPGATNEKLFF
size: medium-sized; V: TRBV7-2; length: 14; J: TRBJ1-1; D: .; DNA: TGTGCCAGCAGCTGGGCAGGGGAGGGCACTGAAGCTTTCTTT; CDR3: CASSWAGEGTEAFF
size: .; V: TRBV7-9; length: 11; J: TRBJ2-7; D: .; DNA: TGTGCCAGCGGCTTTTGGGGCGAGCAGTACTTC; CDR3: CASGFWGEQYF
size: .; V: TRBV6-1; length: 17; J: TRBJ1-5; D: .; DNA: TGTGCCAGCAGTGAGGAGGGAGTGGTTAAAGTTAGTCAGCCCCAGCATTTT; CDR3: CASSEEGVVKVSQPQHF
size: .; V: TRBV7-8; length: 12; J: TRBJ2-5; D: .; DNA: TGTGCCAGCAATAGACAGTGGGAGACCCAGTACTTC; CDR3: CASNRQWETQYF
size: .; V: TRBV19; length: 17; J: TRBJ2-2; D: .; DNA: TGTGCCAGTACTGACAGGTTAATGGGGGCTATCACCGGGGAGCTGTTTTTT; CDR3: CASTDRLMGAITGELFF
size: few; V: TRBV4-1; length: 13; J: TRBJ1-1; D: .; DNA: TGCGCCAGCAAGGGACACTTGAACACTGAAGCTTTCTTT; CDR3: CASKGHLNTEAFF
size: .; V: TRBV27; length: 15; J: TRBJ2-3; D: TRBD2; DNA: TGTGCCAGCGGTCAATTAGCGGGAGCGGTAGATACGCAGTATTTT; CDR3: CASGQLAGAVDTQYF
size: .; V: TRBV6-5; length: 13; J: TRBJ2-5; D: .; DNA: TGTGCCAGCAGCGGCGGCTGGGTGGAGACCCAGTACTTC; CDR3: CASSGGWVETQYF
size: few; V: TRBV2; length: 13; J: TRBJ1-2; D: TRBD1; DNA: TGTGCCAGCAGCGGACAGGGGGCCGCTGGCTACACCTTC; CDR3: CASSGQGAAGYTF
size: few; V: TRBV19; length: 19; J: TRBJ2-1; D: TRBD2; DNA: TGTGCCAGTAGTCCCCAGGGACTAGCGGGAGGATCCTCCTACAATGAGCAGTTCTTC; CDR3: CASSPQGLAGGSSYNEQFF
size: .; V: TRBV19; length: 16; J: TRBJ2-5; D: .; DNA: TGTGCCAGTAGCCCCAGGGGCGGTGGGTGGGAAGAGACCCAGTACTTC; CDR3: CASSPRGGGWEETQYF